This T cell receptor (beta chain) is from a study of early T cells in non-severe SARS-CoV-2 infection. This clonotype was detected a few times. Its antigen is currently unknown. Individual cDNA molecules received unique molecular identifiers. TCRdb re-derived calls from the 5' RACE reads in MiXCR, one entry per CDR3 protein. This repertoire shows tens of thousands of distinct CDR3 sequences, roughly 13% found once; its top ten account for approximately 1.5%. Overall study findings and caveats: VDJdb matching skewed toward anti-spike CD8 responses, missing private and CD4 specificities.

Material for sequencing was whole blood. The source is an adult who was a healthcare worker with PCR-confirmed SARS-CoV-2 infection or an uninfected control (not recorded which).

CDR3 region: CSAGGSNYGYTF. The CDR3 nucleotides read TGCAGTGCGGGGGGATCCAACTATGGCTACACCTTC. The rearrangement joins TRBV20-1 to TRBJ1-2, with a tentative D call TRBD1 (5 bases). This CDR3 comprises 12 residues. Germline-derived CDR1 and CDR2 are DFQATT and SNEGSKA (reference sequence). The germline V and J ends were trimmed by 6 bases and 2 bases, with 10 bases remaining between them.